The source of this TCR beta chain is a study of beta chain features in type 1 diabetes. Study as a whole: The number of sorted cells examined across all samples was approximately 110,000,000. Overall study findings and caveats: Among all four CD4+ subsets, Type 1 diabetes patients had TCRB CDR3s that were moderately but significantly shorter.

The CDR3 runs 16 residues. The V end lost 6 bases, the J end lost 6 bases, and 22 bases lay between the germline ends. CDR1 is MNHNY and CDR2 is SVGAGI in the germline V gene (reference sequence). The whole isolated RNA underwent reverse transcription, so sequencing captured expressed TCRB transcripts. Repertoires were generated with immunoSEQ multiplex PCR, while TCRdb's copy carries only in-frame clones and drops some. The table has 970,000 or so clones, roughly 15% seen once. Comment on this clone: Antigen: not known.

The sample was naive CD4+ T cells from blood. The chain recombines TRBV6-6 with TRBJ2-3; D may be TRBD2 (7 bases). This clonotype originated in a woman between 18 and 29 years old in good health. The CDR3 loop is CASSKGQGWGGDTQYF. The CDR3 DNA follows: TGTGCCAGCAGCAAGGGACAAGGGTGGGGAGGGGATACGCAGTATTTT.